Following are 14 T cell receptor beta chains from one sample sequenced in a study of cytomegalovirus exposure and HLA in healthy donors. The primer mix had 60 Vbeta and 13 Jbeta primers. Clones were sequenced by immunoSEQ multiplex PCR, and TCRdb holds only the in-frame ones, with some missing. The sample shows about 76,000 clones, just under 80% of them seen only once. Material: PBMCs. Every receptor here comes from a woman aged 40 to 50 in good health and CMV-seropositive.

The chain is built from TRBV19 and TRBJ1-5; D is ambiguous. V lost 6 bases and J lost 11, with 11 bases in between. From germline, CDR1 is LNHDA and CDR2 SQIVND (reference sequence). The CDR3 covers 11 residues. DNA for the CDR3: TGTGCCAGTAGCCATGCCCAGGCCCAGCATTTT. Translating gives CASSHAQAQHF.

The V and J genes are TRBV29-1 and TRBJ1-2, with a possible D match to TRBD1 (6 bases). This CDR3 spans 15 amino acids. Trimming stripped 0 bases from V and 4 bases from J, with 15 bases between. Germline V lookup: CDR1 SQVTM, CDR2 ANQGSEA. As DNA, the CDR3 is TGCAGCGTTGAAGATAAGGGGGATAGTCGCTATGGCTACACCTTC. Translation gives CSVEDKGDSRYGYTF.

The chain employs TRBV7-2 and TRBJ2-3, with D possibly TRBD1 on 6 matching bases. Between the trimmed V and J ends, which lost 5 bases and 0 bases, there was a span of 15 bases. This CDR3 has 16 amino acids. Per the germline V gene, CDR1 is SGHTA and CDR2 is FQGNSA. CDR3 protein: CASSLLWDTSTDTQYF. For the CDR3, the DNA is TGTGCCAGCAGCCTCCTCTGGGACACAAGCACAGATACGCAGTATTTT. Full variable domain (rest looked up from reference TRBV7-2 and TRBJ2-3): GAGVSQSPSNKVTEKGKDVELRCDPISGHTALYWYRQSLGQGLEFLIYFQGNSAPDKSGLPSDRFSAERTGGSVSTLTIQRTQQEDSAVYLCASSLLWDTSTDTQYFGPGTRLTVL.

This clone has only a few counts. The J gene is TRBJ1-5, the V gene TRBV27; 10 bases line up with TRBD1. V lost 5 bases, J lost 7 bases, and 8 bases stayed unmatched. The CDR3 covers 15 residues. CDR1 and CDR2 from the germline V gene are MNHEY and SMNVEV (reference sequence). The CDR3 here is CASSGTGVSGQPQHF. As DNA, the CDR3 is TGTGCCAGCAGTGGGACAGGGGTATCAGGGCAGCCCCAGCATTTT.

The chain joins TRBV28 to TRBJ1-4, with 8 nucleotides matching TRBD1. V lost 6 bases and J lost 0; bases outside the gene matches: 15. The germline V gene encodes CDR1 MDHEN and CDR2 SYDVKM. This CDR3 contains 19 residues. The DNA of the CDR3 is TGTGCCAGCAGGACGAGGGACAGGATGACCGTTGCAACTAATGAAAAACTGTTTTTT. This encodes CASRTRDRMTVATNEKLFF.

In DNA form, the CDR3 reads TGTGCCAGCAGTTACTCACACAGATTCTACGAGCAGTACTTC. It encodes CASSYSHRFYEQYF. The chain employs TRBV6-5 and TRBJ2-7; no reliable D call. This CDR3 spans 14 amino acids. V was cut by 0 bases and J by 3 bases, with 9 bases left in between. Germline CDR1 and CDR2: MNHEY and SVGAGI.

The CDR3 loop is CASSIGTRGAFSGQYF. The CDR3 DNA reads as TGTGCCAGTAGTATAGGGACCCGGGGGGCGTTCTCGGGGCAGTACTTC. The gene calls are TRBV19 and TRBJ2-5, with D perhaps TRBD2 (7 bases). The CDR3 has 16 amino acids. V gave up 1 base and J gave up 11 bases, with 23 bases separating them. Germline V gene sequence: CDR1 LNHDA, CDR2 SQIVND (reference sequence).

The chain uses TRBV6-1 and TRBJ2-1, with 8 nucleotides matching TRBD1. J was trimmed by 8 bases and V by 0 bases; bases with no gene match: 3. Germline loops: CDR1 MNHNS, CDR2 SASEGT. This CDR3 comprises 14 residues. CDR3 in amino acids: CASSEADRVYEQFF. Written as DNA, the CDR3 is TGTGCCAGCAGTGAAGCGGACAGGGTCTATGAGCAGTTCTTC.

The chain combines TRBV27 with TRBJ1-1; D is perhaps TRBD1 (6 bases). The CDR3 totals 15 residues. Per germline, CDR1 MNHEY and CDR2 SMNVEV (reference sequence). V was cut by 0 bases and J by 5 bases, with 13 bases left in between. The DNA for the CDR3 is TGTGCCAGCAGTTTATCGCCAGGGGAGATGACTGAAGCTTTCTTT. As protein: CASSLSPGEMTEAFF.

The chain uses TRBV5-8 and TRBJ2-6, with D possibly matching TRBD1 (6 bases). Trimming shortened V by 6 bases and J by 3 bases, and 13 bases separated the two germline ends. The CDR3 has 15 amino acids. The V gene's germline CDR1 is SGHTS and CDR2 YDEGEE. CDR3 bases: TGTGCCAGCATCCCCATCAGGGGTGGGGCCAACGTCCTGACTTTC. Its translation is CASIPIRGGANVLTF.

CDR3 residues: CASSWMNSGTGIPYEQYF. The CDR3 DNA reads TGCGCCAGCAGCTGGATGAATTCCGGGACAGGGATTCCCTACGAGCAGTACTTC. The chain joins TRBV5-1 to TRBJ2-7, with 9 bases that match TRBD1. The CDR3 runs to 18 residues. Germline lookup yields CDR1 SGHRS and CDR2 YFSETQ. With V trimmed by 3 bases and J by 2 bases, 15 bases remained unmatched.

The chain combines TRBV5-1 with TRBJ2-7; possible D gene TRBD2, 5 bases. The germline V gene encodes CDR1 SGHRS and CDR2 YFSETQ. With 0 bases removed from V and 5 bases from J, the gap between germline ends came to 12 bases. The CDR3 extends over 14 amino acids. This chain's CDR3 is CASSLAVRGNEQYF. CDR3 coding DNA: TGCGCCAGCAGCTTGGCCGTCCGGGGAAACGAGCAGTACTTC. Combining the CDR3 with reference TRBV5-1 and TRBJ2-7 gives the whole variable domain KAGVTQTPRYLIKTRGQQVTLSCSPISGHRSVSWYQQTPGQGLQFLFEYFSETQRNKGNFPGRFSGRQFSNSRSEMNVSTLELGDSALYLCASSLAVRGNEQYFGPGTRLTVT.

This chain connects TRBV4-1 to TRBJ2-6; D perhaps matches TRBD2 (5 bases). Trimming removed 1 base at V and 4 bases at J, with 11 bases between. The germline V gene encodes CDR1 MGHRA and CDR2 YSYEKL. The CDR3 extends over 16 amino acids. CDR3 sequence (DNA): TGCGCCAGCAGCCAAGGGCCGGGATTGGGGGCCAACGTCCTGACTTTC. Amino acids: CASSQGPGLGANVLTF.

The chain employs TRBV15 and TRBJ2-7, with TRBD2 matching over 12 bases. This CDR3 spans 14 amino acids. V was pared by 8 bases and J by 2 bases, with 4 bases of the junction left unmatched. Germline V gene lookup returns CDR1 LNHNV and CDR2 YYDKDF (reference sequence). The chain's CDR3 is CATSSGGDAYEQYF. The CDR3 DNA is TGTGCCACCTCTAGCGGGGGGGATGCCTACGAGCAGTACTTC.